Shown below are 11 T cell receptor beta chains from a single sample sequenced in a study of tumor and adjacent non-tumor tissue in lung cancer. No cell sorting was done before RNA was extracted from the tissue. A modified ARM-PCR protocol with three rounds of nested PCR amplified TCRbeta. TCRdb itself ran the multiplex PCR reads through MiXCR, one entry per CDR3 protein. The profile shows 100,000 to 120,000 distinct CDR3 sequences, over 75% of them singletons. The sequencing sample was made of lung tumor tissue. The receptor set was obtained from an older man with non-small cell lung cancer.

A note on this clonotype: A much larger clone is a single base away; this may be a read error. The CDR3 nucleotides read TGTGCCAGCAGCATACAGGGGGCGCAGCGAGAGACCCAGTACTTC. This encodes CASSIQGAQRETQYF. J is TRBJ2-5 and V is TRBV11-2; 9 positions agree with TRBD1. CDR1 is SGHAT and CDR2 is FQNNGV in the germline V gene. V was pared by 5 bases and J by 4 bases, with 8 bases of the junction left unmatched. The CDR3 is made up of 15 amino acids.

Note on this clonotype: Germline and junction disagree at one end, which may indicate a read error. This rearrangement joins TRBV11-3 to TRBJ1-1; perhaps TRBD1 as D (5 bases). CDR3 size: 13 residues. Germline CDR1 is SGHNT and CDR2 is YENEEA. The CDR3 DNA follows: TGTGTCAGCAGTTTCAGGGTGAACACTAAAGCTTTCTTT. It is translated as CVSSFRVNTKAFF.

CDR3: CVSSQVGDSSYNEQFF. CDR3 in DNA: TGTGTGAGCAGCCAAGTAGGGGACAGCTCCTACAATGAGCAGTTCTTC. This chain links TRBV4-2 with TRBJ2-1; 7 positions agree with TRBD1. Germline CDR1 reads LGHNA; CDR2 reads YNFKEQ. The CDR3 contains 16 residues.

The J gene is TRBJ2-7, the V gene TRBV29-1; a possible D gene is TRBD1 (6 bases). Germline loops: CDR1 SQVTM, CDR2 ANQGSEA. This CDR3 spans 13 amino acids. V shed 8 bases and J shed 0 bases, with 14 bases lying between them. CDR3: CSLAWTDSYEQYF. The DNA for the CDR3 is TGCAGCTTAGCTTGGACAGACTCCTACGAGCAGTACTTC.

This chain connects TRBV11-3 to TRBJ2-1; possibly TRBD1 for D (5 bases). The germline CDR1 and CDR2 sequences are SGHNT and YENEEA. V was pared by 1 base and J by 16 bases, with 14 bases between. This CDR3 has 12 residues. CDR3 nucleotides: TGTGCCAGCAGCTTAGGGACAAGGGTGGCTTTCTTC. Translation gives CASSLGTRVAFF.

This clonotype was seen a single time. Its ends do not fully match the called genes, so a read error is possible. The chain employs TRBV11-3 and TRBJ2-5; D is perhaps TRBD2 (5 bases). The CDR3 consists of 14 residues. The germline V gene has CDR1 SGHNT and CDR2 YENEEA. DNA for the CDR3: TGTGCCAGCAGCTTAGTAGCGACATCGGAGACCCATGACTTC. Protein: CASSLVATSETHDF.

CDR3 in DNA: TGTGCAAGTCATACAAGGGCGAATCAGCCACAGCATTTT. Protein product: CASHTRANQPQHF. The chain recombines TRBV12-2 with TRBJ1-5; the table's D call TRBD1 went unverified against the DNA. TRBV12-2 is a pseudogene segment. CDR3 length equals 13 residues.

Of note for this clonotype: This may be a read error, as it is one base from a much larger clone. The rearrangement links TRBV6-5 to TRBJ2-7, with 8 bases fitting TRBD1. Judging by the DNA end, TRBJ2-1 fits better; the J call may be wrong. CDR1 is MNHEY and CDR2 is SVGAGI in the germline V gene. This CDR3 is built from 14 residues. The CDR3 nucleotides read TGTGCCAGCAGTTACACGGGACAGGCCTACGAGCAGTTCTTC. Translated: CASSYTGQAYEQFF.

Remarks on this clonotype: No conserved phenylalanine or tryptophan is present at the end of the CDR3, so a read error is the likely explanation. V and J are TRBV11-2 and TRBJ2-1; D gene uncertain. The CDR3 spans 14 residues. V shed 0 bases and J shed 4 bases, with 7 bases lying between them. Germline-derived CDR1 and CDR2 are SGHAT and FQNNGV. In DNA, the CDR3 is TGTGCCAGCAGCTTAGAGAGACATTACAATGAGCAGTTCTGC. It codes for CASSLERHYNEQFC.

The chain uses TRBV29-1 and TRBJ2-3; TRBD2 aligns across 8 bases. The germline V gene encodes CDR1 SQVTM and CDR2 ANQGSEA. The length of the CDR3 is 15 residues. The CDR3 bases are TGCAGTGTGGAGAGACTAGCGACGGTAACATATACGCAGTATTTT. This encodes CSVERLATVTYTQYF.

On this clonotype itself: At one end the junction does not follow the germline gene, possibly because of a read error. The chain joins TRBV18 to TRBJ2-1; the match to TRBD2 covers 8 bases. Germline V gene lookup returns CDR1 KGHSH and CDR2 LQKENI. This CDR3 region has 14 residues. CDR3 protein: CAISPVQRGTEQFF. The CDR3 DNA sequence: TGTGCCATCTCACCGGTTCAGCGGGGGACTGAGCAGTTCTTC. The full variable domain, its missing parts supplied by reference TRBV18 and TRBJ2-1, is NAGVMQNPRHLVRRRGQEARLRCSPMKGHSHVYWYRQLPEEGLKFMVYLQKENIIDESGMPKERFSAEFPKEGPSILRIQQVVRGDSAAYFCAISPVQRGTEQFFGPGTRLTVL.